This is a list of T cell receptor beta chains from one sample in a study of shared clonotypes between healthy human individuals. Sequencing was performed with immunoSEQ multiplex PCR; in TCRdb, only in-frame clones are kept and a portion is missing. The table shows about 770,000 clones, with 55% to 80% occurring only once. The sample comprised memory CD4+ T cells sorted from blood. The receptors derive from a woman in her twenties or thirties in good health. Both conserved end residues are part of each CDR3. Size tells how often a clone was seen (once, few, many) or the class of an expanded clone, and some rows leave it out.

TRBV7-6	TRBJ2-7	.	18	CASSLWPGAASRGYEQYF
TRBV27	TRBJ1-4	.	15	CASSLNWGINEKLFF
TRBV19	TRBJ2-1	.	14	CASSIGGSYNEQFF
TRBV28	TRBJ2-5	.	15	CASSLSGGGQETQYF
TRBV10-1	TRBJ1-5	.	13	CASSARQNQPQHF
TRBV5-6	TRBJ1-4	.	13	CVSSSQGVGKLFF
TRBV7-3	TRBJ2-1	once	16	CASSAQAGVSYNEQFF
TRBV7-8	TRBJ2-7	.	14	CASSLGERYYEQYF
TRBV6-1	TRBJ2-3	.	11	CASIKEGTQYF
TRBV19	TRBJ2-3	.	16	CASSTRQGFVTDTQYF
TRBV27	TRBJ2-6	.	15	CASSPLLSGANVLTF
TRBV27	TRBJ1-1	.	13	CASSSRGGTEAFF
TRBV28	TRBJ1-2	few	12	CASSADLYGYTF
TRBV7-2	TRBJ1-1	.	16	CASSPWTGGLNTEAFF
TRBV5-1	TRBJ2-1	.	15	CASSLGQGVHNEQFF
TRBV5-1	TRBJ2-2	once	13	CATAGQDTGELFF
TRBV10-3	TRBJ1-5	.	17	CAISPTSESSVDQPQHF
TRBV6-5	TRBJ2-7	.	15	CASSYGGGNNAEQYF
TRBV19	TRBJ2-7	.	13	CASSIGGGYEQYF
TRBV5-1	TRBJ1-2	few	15	CASSLGGPSNYGYTF
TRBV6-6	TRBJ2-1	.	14	CASSRSLEWNEQFF
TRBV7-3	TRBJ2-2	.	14	CASSSKGTTGELFF
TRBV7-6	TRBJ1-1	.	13	CASSSATWTEAFF
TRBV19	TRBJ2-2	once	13	CASSATDTGELFF
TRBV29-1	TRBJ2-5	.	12	CSASGTGETQYF
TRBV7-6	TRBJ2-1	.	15	CASSLLAGALNEQFF
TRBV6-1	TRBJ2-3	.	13	CASQGTGTDTQYF
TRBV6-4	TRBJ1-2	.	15	CAIMGDRDLLYGYTF
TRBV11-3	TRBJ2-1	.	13	CASSLESGTEQFF
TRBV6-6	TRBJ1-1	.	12	CASGESLTEAFF
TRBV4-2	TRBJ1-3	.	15	CASSQDANAGNTIYF
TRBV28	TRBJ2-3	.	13	CASSMKGLDTQYF
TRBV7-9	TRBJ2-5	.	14	CASSFQNGQETQYF
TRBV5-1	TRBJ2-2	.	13	CASSLRYTGELFF
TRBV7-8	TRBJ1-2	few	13	CASRSTRWHGYTF
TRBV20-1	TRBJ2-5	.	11	CSASHRETQYF
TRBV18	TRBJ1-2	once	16	CASSPTRDRVDYGYTF
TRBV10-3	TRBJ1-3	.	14	CAIRVGTIGNTIYF
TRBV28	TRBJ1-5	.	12	CASSLFAQPQHF
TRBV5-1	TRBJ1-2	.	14	CASSLDPGIYGYTF
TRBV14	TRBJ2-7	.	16	CASSRLTTGSSNEQYF
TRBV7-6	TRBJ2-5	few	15	CASSLSASGFETQYF
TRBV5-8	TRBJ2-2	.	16	CASSHPGQANTGELFF
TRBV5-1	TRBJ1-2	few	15	CASSLAGGSNYGYTF
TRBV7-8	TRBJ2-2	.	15	CASSHIGTDTGELFF
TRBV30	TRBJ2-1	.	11	CAWSVSDEQFF
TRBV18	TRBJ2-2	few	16	CASSPRLGSDTGELFF
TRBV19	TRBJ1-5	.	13	CASSNFYNQPQHF
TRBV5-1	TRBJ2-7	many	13	CASSLGQGREQYF
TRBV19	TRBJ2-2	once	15	CASRGQIASTGELFF
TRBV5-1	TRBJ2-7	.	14	CASSLRQLSYEQYF
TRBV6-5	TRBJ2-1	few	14	CATKLAGSYNEQFF
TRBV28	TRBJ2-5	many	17	CASSIRRTSGSHLTQYF
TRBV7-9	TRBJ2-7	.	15	CASSPYAGAEGEPYF